Shown below are 23 T cell receptor beta chains from a single sample sequenced in a study of T cells in Graves' hyperthyroidism and ophthalmopathy. The investigators amplified TCR beta CDR3 regions from RNA transcripts. The study used the HTBI primer set for a first-round RT-PCR of the TCR CDR3. TCRdb reprocessed the multiplex PCR reads with MiXCR, giving one entry per CDR3 protein. The table shows about 360,000 distinct CDR3 sequences, with around 14% occurring only once. Specimen: blood. These receptors originate from a woman aged 18-30 years with Graves' hyperthyroidism.

For the CDR3, the DNA is TGTGCCATCAAAGGACAGGGGGCCCGTCGGCCCCAGCATTTT. Amino acid sequence: CAIKGQGARRPQHF. The chain links TRBV10-3 to TRBJ1-5; 11 bases are a match to TRBD1. CDR1 and CDR2 (germline): ENHRY, SYGVKD. Unmatched junction bases numbered 8, after V lost 7 bases and J lost 9 bases. The CDR3 runs 14 residues.

This clonotype has at least ten counts. The rearrangement links TRBV7-8 to TRBJ1-1; 8 bases are a match to TRBD1. After removal of 3 bases from V and 5 bases from J, the junction contained 11 bases not matched to a gene. Germline CDR1 reads SGHVS; CDR2 reads FQNEAQ. The CDR3 has 16 residues. CDR3 in DNA: TGTGCCAGCAGCTTGGACAGGGTCGGCGGTAGGACTGAAGCTTTCTTT. It translates to CASSLDRVGGRTEAFF.

A few counts support this clonotype. This may arise from a read error, as a much more abundant clone is one base away. The V and J genes are TRBV11-2 and TRBJ2-5, with TRBD1 matching 7 bases. The CDR3 loop spans 15 amino acids. In germline, CDR1 is SGHAT, CDR2 FQNNGV. CDR3 nucleotides: TGTGCCAGCAGCCCTACGCTAGGGGGCCAAGAGACCCAGCACTTC. Translation: CASSPTLGGQETQHF. The complete variable domain, with remaining parts taken from reference TRBV11-2 and TRBJ2-5, reads EAGVAQSPRYKIIEKRQSVAFWCNPISGHATLYWYQQILGQGPKLLIQFQNNGVVDDSQLPKDRFSAERLKGVDSTLKIQPAKLEDSAVYLCASSPTLGGQETQHFGPGTRLLVL.

This clonotype came up many times. The chain combines TRBV28 with TRBJ2-7; D possibly corresponds to TRBD2 (5 bases). V dropped 5 bases and J dropped 5 bases, with 28 bases sitting between them. CDR3 length: 18 residues. Germline CDR1 reads MDHEN; CDR2 reads SYDVKM. The CDR3 here is CASSPRVWRPLKVDEQYF. The CDR3 DNA follows: TGTGCCAGCAGTCCCCGGGTGTGGAGGCCCCTCAAAGTCGACGAGCAGTACTTC.

The V call is TRBV24-1, the J call TRBJ2-3, with 9 bases that match TRBD1. This CDR3 spans 16 amino acids. Germline CDR1 reads KGHDR; CDR2 reads SFDVKD. V dropped 4 bases and J dropped 5; count of bases not matched to a gene: 9. The chain's CDR3 is CATSDGGQGRRDTQYF. As DNA, the CDR3 is TGTGCCACCAGTGACGGGGGACAGGGACGCCGAGATACGCAGTATTTT.

The chain carries TRBV3-1 and TRBJ2-5, with no clear D. This CDR3 is built from 15 residues. The germline V gene encodes CDR1 LGHDT and CDR2 YNNKEL (reference sequence). Trimming took 0 bases from V and 5 from J, leaving 13 bases between them. CDR3 in DNA: TGTGCCAGCAGCCAAGATTCCGGGTCCTGGGAGACCCAGTACTTC. As protein: CASSQDSGSWETQYF.

This clonotype has a count of ten or more. This sequence joins TRBV12-3 or TRBV12-4 and TRBJ1-1, with D uncertain. The CDR3 consists of 14 residues. Deletions cut 5 bases from V and 0 bases from J, with 10 bases between. In nucleotides, the CDR3 is TGTGCCAGCAGTCCCTCCATGCTGAACACTGAAGCTTTCTTT. Amino acids: CASSPSMLNTEAFF.

CDR3 in DNA: TGTGCCAGCAGTCAGGGCTCGGGAGCCTCCAATCAGCCCCAGCATTTT. Protein sequence: CASSQGSGASNQPQHF. This rearrangement joins TRBV6-1 to TRBJ1-5; D is perhaps TRBD1 (5 bases). The CDR3 length is 16 residues. Trimming took off 5 bases at V and 3 bases at J, with 17 bases between the two ends. Germline V CDR1 and CDR2: MNHNS, SASEGT.

This chain joins TRBV4-1 and TRBJ2-3; D is ambiguous. The CDR3 length is 14 residues. From germline, CDR1 is MGHRA and CDR2 YSYEKL. V was clipped by 3 bases and J by 4 bases, with 11 bases between them. The CDR3 loop is CASSHSQPPDTQYF. The CDR3, as DNA: TGCGCCAGCAGCCATTCACAGCCCCCAGATACGCAGTATTTT.

This clonotype was found a few times. Being one base from a much bigger clone, this may be a read error. V and J are TRBV5-1 and TRBJ2-3, with D hard to call. The V gene's germline CDR1 is SGHRS and CDR2 YFSETQ. The CDR3 length is 12 residues. The V end was cut by 5 bases, the J end by 7 bases, with 11 bases between. CDR3 sequence reads: CASSLSVYTQYF. The CDR3 DNA reads TGCGCCAGCAGTTTGAGCGTATATACGCAGTATTTT.

About this clonotype itself: A much larger clone lies a single base off, so this may be a read error. The chain carries TRBV3-1 and TRBJ2-5, with D perhaps given as TRBD1 or TRBD2 (5 bases each). Near its end, the DNA agrees better with TRBJ2-1, so the J call may be wrong. The CDR3 is 16 amino acids. Germline CDR1 is LGHDT and CDR2 is YNNKEL (reference sequence). Written as DNA, the CDR3 is TGTGCCAGCAGCCAAGATTTAAGATCCAGAGGGGAGACCCAGTTCTTC. This gives the protein CASSQDLRSRGETQFF.

The chain has TRBV20-1 and TRBJ2-1, with 10 bases identical to TRBD2. V shed 4 bases, J shed 8 bases, and the junction held 5 bases outside the gene matches. CDR3 size: 13 residues. CDR1 is DFQATT and CDR2 is SNEGSKA in the germline V gene (reference sequence). The CDR3 coding sequence is TGCAGTGCTACGCTAGCGGGAGTGGATGAGCAGTTCTTC. Translated: CSATLAGVDEQFF.

This clonotype was detected ten times or more. This chain links TRBV4-3 with TRBJ2-7; D may be TRBD2 (6 bases). The CDR3 extends over 13 amino acids. The V gene's germline CDR1 is LGHNA and CDR2 YSLEER. V lost 3 bases and J lost 5, with 11 bases in between. The CDR3 nucleotides are TGCGCCAGCAGCCAGGTGGGGGGAAACGAGCAGTACTTC. It codes for CASSQVGGNEQYF.

In its sample, this clonotype was seen many times. This rearrangement joins TRBV7-9 to TRBJ2-7, with D maybe TRBD1 (6 bases). Trimming left V 1 base short and J 0 bases short, with 16 bases between. Germline values: CDR1 SEHNR, CDR2 FQNEAQ (reference sequence). The CDR3 has 17 amino acids. Here the CDR3 DNA reads TGTGCCAGCAGCTTAGTGGGGGCAGGAACAACCTCCTACGAGCAGTACTTC. This translates into CASSLVGAGTTSYEQYF.

This clonotype came up many times. J is TRBJ2-1 and V is TRBV20-1; 8 nucleotides align to TRBD2. The CDR3 totals 14 residues. With V trimmed by 7 bases and J by 4 bases, 9 bases remained unmatched. CDR1 is DFQATT, CDR2 SNEGSKA, per germline (reference sequence). Here the CDR3 reads CSVGTREDYNEQFF. The CDR3 DNA is TGCAGTGTGGGAACGCGGGAGGATTACAATGAGCAGTTCTTC.

This clonotype came up once. The V gene is TRBV28, the J gene TRBJ1-1; D is uncertain. In germline, CDR1 is MDHEN, CDR2 SYDVKM. Trimming stripped 4 bases from V and 2 bases from J, with 8 bases between. This CDR3 has 13 residues. The CDR3 sequence: CASSSYSNTEAFF. The CDR3 DNA sequence: TGTGCCAGCAGTTCGTACAGTAACACTGAAGCTTTCTTT.

This clonotype was recorded many times. V gene TRBV6-5 combines with J gene TRBJ2-7; 9 bases are a match to TRBD1. CDR1 and CDR2 (germline): MNHEY, SVGAGI. The ends lost 2 bases at V and 0 bases at J; junction bases unmatched: 5. CDR3 length: 16 amino acids. The CDR3 protein is CASSYGGTGHSYEQYF. In nucleotides, the CDR3 is TGTGCCAGCAGTTACGGAGGGACAGGGCACTCCTACGAGCAGTACTTC.

This clonotype was counted between two and nine times. The chain employs TRBV5-1 and TRBJ2-1; D is possibly TRBD2 (7 bases). From germline, CDR1 is SGHRS and CDR2 YFSETQ. This CDR3 region has 17 residues. V lost 0 bases and J 5 bases, leaving 18 bases between the germline ends. The CDR3 region is CASSLGLGGPLDNEQFF. The CDR3 region has the DNA TGCGCCAGCAGCTTGGGGCTGGGGGGGCCATTGGACAATGAGCAGTTCTTC.

This clonotype has a count of ten or more. V usage is TRBV29-1 and J usage is TRBJ1-1, with 7 bases lining up with TRBD1. The junction had 8 bases not matched to a gene; V was cut back by 7 bases and J by 3 bases. Germline V CDR1 and CDR2: SQVTM, ANQGSEA. The CDR3 contains 13 residues. CDR3 region: CSAEGQTYTEAFF. In nucleotides, the CDR3 is TGCAGCGCCGAGGGACAGACATACACTGAAGCTTTCTTT.

Remarks on this clonotype: The junction departs from germline at one end; a sequencing error may be responsible. The rearrangement joins TRBV6-8 to TRBJ2-7; 9 nucleotides match TRBD2. Germline CDR1 and CDR2: MNHGY and SAAAGT. The CDR3 is made up of 15 amino acids. The CDR3, as DNA: TGTGGCAGCAGGCCCGGGGATAGCGGGGGCGGAGAGCAGTACTTC. Translating it yields CGSRPGDSGGGEQYF.

The chain recombines TRBV29-1 with TRBJ2-3, with 9 positions matching TRBD1. Germline V gene data show CDR1 as SQVTM and CDR2 as ANQGSEA. V lost 4 bases to trimming and J lost 4 bases; unmatched junction nucleotides: 3. This CDR3 region has 13 residues. This chain's CDR3 is CSVATGGADTQYF. The CDR3 region has the DNA TGCAGCGTTGCAACAGGGGGCGCAGATACGCAGTATTTT.

This clonotype has at least ten counts. The chain employs TRBV3-1 and TRBJ1-1, with a weak D call TRBD1 (5 bases). Trimming shortened V by 4 bases and J by 2 bases, and 14 bases separated the two germline ends. The CDR3 consists of 15 residues. Germline V gene lookup returns CDR1 LGHDT and CDR2 YNNKEL (reference sequence). CDR3 region: CASSPIDRDNTEAFF. The DNA of the CDR3 is TGTGCCAGCAGCCCCATCGACAGAGATAACACTGAAGCTTTCTTT.

This clonotype was seen at least ten times. This chain links TRBV27 with TRBJ1-1; 7 bases are a match to TRBD1. The CDR3 extends over 15 amino acids. CDR1 is MNHEY and CDR2 is SMNVEV in the germline V gene (reference sequence). The V gene end was trimmed by 5 bases and the J gene end by 1 base; junction bases not matched to a gene: 7. CDR3 loop: CASSHPGTANTEAFF. The CDR3 DNA is TGTGCCAGCAGTCACCCCGGGACAGCGAACACTGAAGCTTTCTTT.